The 16 T cell receptor beta chains below come from one sample, sequenced in a study of CD8+CD57+ T cells in acquired aplastic anemia (dated by TCRdb to 2016 to 2018). This sample was sequenced with an Illumina HiSeq 2000. Profiling of TCR beta VDJ combinations and CDR3 sequences used genomic DNA as the template. TCRdb reprocessing: public reads trimmed at Q25 with fastp, clones called with MiXCR, in-frame beta chains kept. Records with the same CDR3 protein are collapsed into one entry carrying the most frequent genes and DNA. The sample table contains about 150,000 distinct CDR3 sequences; only one count was recorded for 40% to 65% of them. The leading ten clones occupy approximately 12% of the sample. Expansion of CD8+CD57+ cells had been shown by flow cytometry in the patients chosen for sequencing. Source material: sorted CD4+, CD8+, or CD8+CD57+ T cells (not recorded which) from PBMCs. These receptors originate from a human donor with aplastic anemia.

The sample holds one count of this clonotype. The rearrangement links TRBV2 to TRBJ1-1; possibly TRBD1 for D (6 bases). The CDR3 is made up of 19 amino acids. The V end lost 2 bases, the J end lost 2 bases, and 24 bases lay between the germline ends. Germline V gene data show CDR1 as SNHLY and CDR2 as FYNNEI. Here the CDR3 reads CASSEWDPRGGRGNTEAFF. CDR3 bases: TGTGCCAGCAGTGAATGGGACCCCAGGGGCGGCAGGGGTAACACTGAAGCTTTCTTT. The complete variable domain, with remaining parts taken from reference TRBV2 and TRBJ1-1, reads EPEVTQTPSHQVTQMGQEVILRCVPISNHLYFYWYRQILGQKVEFLVSFYNNEISEKSEIFDDQFSVERPDGSNFTLKIRSTKLEDSAMYFCASSEWDPRGGRGNTEAFFGQGTRLTVV.

J is TRBJ1-1 and V is TRBV7-2, with D maybe TRBD1 (5 bases). The CDR3 consists of 17 residues. Trimming left V 0 bases short and J 0 bases short, with 14 bases between. Germline V gene lookup returns CDR1 SGHTA and CDR2 FQGNSA. This chain's CDR3 is CASSLAPGRRVNTEAFF. For the CDR3, the DNA is TGTGCCAGCAGCTTAGCGCCGGGACGGAGAGTGAACACTGAAGCTTTCTTT.

This clonotype has ten or more counts. Compared with germline, one end of the junction differs, possibly owing to a read error. The chain employs TRBV7-9 and TRBJ1-2, with no clear D. Germline CDR1 is SEHNR and CDR2 is FQNEAQ (reference sequence). The CDR3 loop spans 12 amino acids. CDR3 region: CAGSLEDFGYTF. DNA of the CDR3: TGTGCCGGCAGCTTAGAAGATTTTGGCTACACCTTC.

The rearrangement joins TRBV20-1 to TRBJ1-5; 11 nucleotides agree with TRBD1. With 2 bases clipped from V and 7 bases from J, the junction kept 1 base outside the gene matches. The CDR3 covers 13 residues. Germline V gene lookup returns CDR1 DFQATT and CDR2 SNEGSKA (reference sequence). CDR3 in amino acids: CSARRDRGQPQHF. The CDR3 DNA reads as TGCAGTGCTAGAAGGGACAGGGGGCAGCCCCAGCATTTT.

The J gene is TRBJ1-2, the V gene TRBV10-3; 9 bases align to TRBD1. CDR3 length: 12 amino acids. CDR1 is ENHRY and CDR2 is SYGVKD in the germline V gene. The trim removed 7 bases at V and 6 bases at J, leaving 3 bases unmatched. Here the CDR3 DNA reads TGTGCCATCACCACAGGGGGCCATGGCTACACCTTC. It encodes CAITTGGHGYTF.

The CDR3 coding sequence is TGTGCTAGTGGTTTCCCAAATAGGACAGAGAACTATGGCTACACCTTC. Translation: CASGFPNRTENYGYTF. The chain carries TRBV12-5 and TRBJ1-2; possible D gene TRBD1, 6 bases. The CDR3 has 16 residues. The V end was cut by 3 bases, the J end by 2 bases, with 16 bases between. Germline loops: CDR1 LGHNT, CDR2 FRNRAP. Complete variable domain (other parts from reference TRBV12-5 and TRBJ1-2): DARVTQTPRHKVTEMGQEVTMRCQPILGHNTVFWYRQTMMQGLELLAYFRNRAPLDDSGMPKDRFSAEMPDATLATLKIQPSEPRDSAVYFCASGFPNRTENYGYTFGSGTRLTVV.

This clonotype came up many times. The chain couples TRBV7-9 to TRBJ2-5; no reliable D call. Germline CDR1 reads SEHNR; CDR2 reads FQNEAQ (reference sequence). This CDR3 is 12 amino acids long. Trimming shortened V by 1 base and J by 5 bases, and 5 bases separated the two germline ends. The CDR3 loop is CASSLVGETQYF. CDR3 DNA sequence: TGTGCCAGCAGCTTAGTAGGGGAGACCCAGTACTTC.

The genes are TRBV7-9 and TRBJ2-7; D is unclear. Per the germline V gene, CDR1 is SEHNR and CDR2 is FQNEAQ (reference sequence). Trimming removed 2 bases at V and 6 bases at J, with 11 bases between. The CDR3 runs 13 residues. The CDR3 here is CASSLRPKSEQYF. CDR3 nucleotide sequence: TGTGCCAGCAGCTTACGGCCAAAGTCCGAGCAGTACTTC.

V gene TRBV10-3 combines with J gene TRBJ2-7; 7 bases match TRBD2. Unmatched junction bases numbered 8, after V lost 3 bases and J lost 0 bases. The CDR3 spans 16 residues. CDR1 and CDR2 from the germline V gene are ENHRY and SYGVKD. In DNA form, the CDR3 reads TGTGCCATCAGTGATCTGGGGGGGTCAAGCTCCTACGAGCAGTACTTC. Its translation is CAISDLGGSSSYEQYF.

This clonotype came up many times. The J gene is TRBJ2-1, the V gene TRBV20-1, with 10 bases lining up with TRBD2. The CDR3 sequence is 14 residues long. Germline V gene data show CDR1 as DFQATT and CDR2 as SNEGSKA (reference sequence). Germline trimming cut 4 bases from V and 7 bases from J; bases unmatched to any gene: 7. CDR3 in amino acids: CSANLPSGGNEQFF. CDR3 bases: TGCAGTGCTAATTTGCCTAGCGGGGGAAATGAGCAGTTCTTC.

This clonotype turned up a few times. This chain uses TRBV24-1 with TRBJ1-5; D gene uncertain. Germline values: CDR1 KGHDR, CDR2 SFDVKD. This CDR3 has 14 residues. V lost 3 bases and J 2 bases, leaving 7 bases between the germline ends. CDR3 in amino acids: CATSDTVGNQPQHF. CDR3 DNA: TGTGCCACCAGTGATACGGTTGGCAATCAGCCCCAGCATTTT.

Details on this clonotype: The junction differs from germline at one of its ends, possibly a read error. This sequence joins TRBV11-1 and TRBJ2-3, with TRBD2 identical over 12 bases. The CDR3 loop spans 18 amino acids. Germline V gene data show CDR1 as SGHAT and CDR2 as FQDESV (reference sequence). The CDR3 DNA reads TGTGCCAGCAGCTTGTCTCCTAGCGGGAGGGCAGGCACAGATACGCAGTATTTC. Translation: CASSLSPSGRAGTDTQYF.

The chain uses TRBV10-3 and TRBJ1-1, with D possibly matching TRBD1 (5 bases). V was clipped by 5 bases and J by 1 base, with 11 bases between them. Germline values: CDR1 ENHRY, CDR2 SYGVKD. The CDR3 runs 14 residues. The chain's CDR3 is CAISSTGGNTEAFF. The CDR3 bases are TGTGCCATCAGTAGTACGGGGGGGAACACTGAAGCTTTCTTT.

J is TRBJ1-4 and V is TRBV7-9, with D uncertain. This CDR3 has 14 amino acids. Per the germline V gene, CDR1 is SEHNR and CDR2 is FQNEAQ (reference sequence). V was shortened by 5 bases and J by 6 bases, with 13 bases between the two germline ends. The DNA for the CDR3 is TGTGCCAGCAGCCCCGGGTGGGAGCATGAAAAACTGTTTTTT. It translates to CASSPGWEHEKLFF.

J is TRBJ2-3 and V is TRBV24-1; D gene uncertain. The CDR3 totals 14 residues. V was cut by 2 bases and J by 2 bases, with 7 bases left in between. Germline lookup yields CDR1 KGHDR and CDR2 SFDVKD. The CDR3 spells CATSDYRSTDTQYF. The CDR3 DNA follows: TGTGCCACCAGTGATTATCGGTCCACAGATACGCAGTATTTT.

The chain couples TRBV24-1 to TRBJ1-4; D is perhaps TRBD1 (5 bases). The CDR3 covers 15 residues. V was trimmed by 4 bases and J by 1 base, leaving 9 bases between them. The germline V gene encodes CDR1 KGHDR and CDR2 SFDVKD. The CDR3 spells CATSDPGGTNEKLFF. Here the CDR3 DNA reads TGTGCCACCAGTGACCCGGGGGGAACTAATGAAAAACTGTTTTTT.